This T cell receptor beta chain was sequenced for a study of blood T cell repertoires in COVID-19. Sequencing used immunoSEQ multiplex PCR; TCRdb keeps in-frame clones, though not all of them. The top ten clones hold around 1.5% of a sample with a few hundred thousand clones, 75% to 85% of them seen once. The sample was peripheral blood. This sequence originates from a woman aged 40 to 50 who had recovered from COVID-19.

This CDR3 reads CASSQGGGATEAFF. CDR3 sequence (DNA): TGTGCCAGCAGCCAAGGGGGAGGAGCAACTGAAGCTTTCTTT. This chain connects TRBV3-1 (or the pseudogene TRBV3-2) to TRBJ1-1; unclear D gene. The CDR3 is 14 amino acids. Germline CDR1 and CDR2: LGHDT and YNNKEL (reference sequence). The V end lost 1 base, the J end lost 5 bases, and 11 bases lay between the germline ends.